This T cell receptor beta chain is from a study of CD8 T cells in Susac syndrome. Random hexamers were used to reverse transcribe roughly 0.5 to 1 ug of RNA. TCRdb re-called the immunoSEQ multiplex PCR reads through MiXCR, storing one row per CDR3 protein. The data show over 350,000 distinct CDR3 sequences, with 85% to 90% seen just once and about 0.1% held by the top ten. The CDR3 sequence is 14 residues long. V lost 2 bases, J lost 0 bases, and 7 bases lay in between. CDR1 is SGHTA and CDR2 is FQGNSA in the germline V gene. Remarks on this clonotype: Its antigen is still unknown.

Notes on the study in general: That the number of individuals in its TCR sequencing and HLA analysis was relatively small was acknowledged by the study.

Material for sequencing was CD8+ T cells from PBMCs. V usage is TRBV7-2 and J usage is TRBJ1-1; D ambiguous. The receptor was isolated from a human donor with multiple sclerosis. The CDR3: CASSLPGMNTEAFF. Written as DNA, the CDR3 is TGTGCCAGCAGCTTACCAGGCATGAACACTGAAGCTTTCTTT.